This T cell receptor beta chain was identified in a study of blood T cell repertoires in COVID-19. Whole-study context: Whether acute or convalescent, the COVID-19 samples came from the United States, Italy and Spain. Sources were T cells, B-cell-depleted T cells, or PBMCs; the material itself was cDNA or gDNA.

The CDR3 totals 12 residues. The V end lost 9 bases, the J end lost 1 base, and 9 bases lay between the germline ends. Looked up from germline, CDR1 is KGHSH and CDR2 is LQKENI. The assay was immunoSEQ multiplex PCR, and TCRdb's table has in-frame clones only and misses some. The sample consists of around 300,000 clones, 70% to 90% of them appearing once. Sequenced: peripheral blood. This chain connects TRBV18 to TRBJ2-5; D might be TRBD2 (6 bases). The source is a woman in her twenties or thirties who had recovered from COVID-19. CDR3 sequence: CASSTSQETQYF. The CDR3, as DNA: TGTGCCAGTTCGACTAGCCAAGAGACCCAGTACTTC.